Ten or more counts support the clone carrying this T cell receptor (beta chain). Its antigen remains unknown. Time point given: newly diagnosed GD, antithyroid drugs for less than 3 months. RNA isolated from PBMCs was used to make the TCR library. The patients were enrolled through endocrinology in Xi'an, China. Combining iRepertoire HTBI primers with Arm-PCR of CDR3 regions, the authors built TCR beta libraries. TCRdb re-called the multiplex PCR reads through MiXCR, storing one row per CDR3 protein. The table has approximately 540,000 distinct CDR3 sequences, 12% seen once. This sample was included in a study of regulatory T cells in long-lasting Graves disease. Study-wide findings and caveats: Relative to newly diagnosed Graves' patients, persistent ones had lower TCR diversity.

There are 16 residues in the CDR3. Germline V gives CDR1 KGHSH, CDR2 LQKENI. The ends lost 0 bases at V and 0 bases at J; junction bases unmatched: 3. This same sample was also part of a study on T cells in Graves' hyperthyroidism and ophthalmopathy.

This clonotype originated in a woman aged 25 to 39 with Graves disease. The chain carries TRBV18 and TRBJ2-3; 7 nucleotides match TRBD1. Source: peripheral blood mononuclear cells (PBMCs), taken at new diagnosis, from a patient treated with antithyroid drugs. This CDR3 is CASSPPGTVSTDTQYF. The CDR3 bases are TGTGCCAGCTCACCACCCGGGACAGTTAGCACAGATACGCAGTATTTT.